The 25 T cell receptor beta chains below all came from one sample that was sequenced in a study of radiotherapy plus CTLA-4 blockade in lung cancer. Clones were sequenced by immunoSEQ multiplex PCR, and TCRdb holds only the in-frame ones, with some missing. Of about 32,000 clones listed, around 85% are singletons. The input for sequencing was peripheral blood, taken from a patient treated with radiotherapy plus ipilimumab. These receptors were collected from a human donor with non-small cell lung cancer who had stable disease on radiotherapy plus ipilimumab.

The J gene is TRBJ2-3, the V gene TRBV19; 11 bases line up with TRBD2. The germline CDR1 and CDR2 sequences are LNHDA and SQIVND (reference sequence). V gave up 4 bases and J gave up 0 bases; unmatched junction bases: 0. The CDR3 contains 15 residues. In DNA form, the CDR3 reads TGTGCCAGTAGTACTAGCGGGGGGAGCACAGATACGCAGTATTTT. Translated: CASSTSGGSTDTQYF.

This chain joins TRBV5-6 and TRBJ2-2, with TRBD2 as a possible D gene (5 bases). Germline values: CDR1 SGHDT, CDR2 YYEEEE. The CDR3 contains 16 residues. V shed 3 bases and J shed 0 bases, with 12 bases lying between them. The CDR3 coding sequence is TGTGCCAGCAGCTGGGAGAACGCCGCGAACACCGGGGAGCTGTTTTTT. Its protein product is CASSWENAANTGELFF.

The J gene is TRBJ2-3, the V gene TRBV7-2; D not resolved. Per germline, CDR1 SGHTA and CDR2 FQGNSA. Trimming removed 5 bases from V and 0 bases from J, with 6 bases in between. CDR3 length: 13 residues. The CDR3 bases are TGTGCCAGCAGCCCTTATAGCACAGATACGCAGTATTTT. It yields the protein CASSPYSTDTQYF. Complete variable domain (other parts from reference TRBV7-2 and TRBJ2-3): GAGVSQSPSNKVTEKGKDVELRCDPISGHTALYWYRQSLGQGLEFLIYFQGNSAPDKSGLPSDRFSAERTGGSVSTLTIQRTQQEDSAVYLCASSPYSTDTQYFGPGTRLTVL.

CDR3 protein: CASSKGGRIYEQYF. In DNA, the CDR3 is TGTGCCAGTAGTAAAGGCGGGAGAATCTACGAGCAGTACTTC. The V and J genes are TRBV19 and TRBJ2-7; 7 bases are a match to TRBD2. V lost 4 bases to trimming and J lost 3 bases; unmatched junction nucleotides: 6. CDR1 is LNHDA and CDR2 is SQIVND in the germline V gene (reference sequence). The CDR3 contains 14 residues. Using reference TRBV19 and TRBJ2-7 for the parts outside the CDR3, the full variable domain is DGGITQSPKYLFRKEGQNVTLSCEQNLNHDAMYWYRQDPGQGLRLIYYSQIVNDFQKGDIAEGYSVSREKKESFPLTVTSAQKNPTAFYLCASSKGGRIYEQYFGPGTRLTVT.

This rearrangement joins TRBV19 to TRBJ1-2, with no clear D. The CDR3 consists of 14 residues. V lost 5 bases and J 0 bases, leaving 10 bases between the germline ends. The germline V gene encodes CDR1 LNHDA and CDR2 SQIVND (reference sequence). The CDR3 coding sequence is TGTGCCAGTAGTTACCCCGGGTCTAACTATGGCTACACCTTC. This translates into CASSYPGSNYGYTF.

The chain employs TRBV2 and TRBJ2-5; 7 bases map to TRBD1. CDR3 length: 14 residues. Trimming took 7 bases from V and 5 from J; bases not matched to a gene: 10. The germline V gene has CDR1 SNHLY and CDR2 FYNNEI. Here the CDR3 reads CASKTGMDTETQYF. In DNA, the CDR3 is TGTGCCAGCAAGACAGGGATGGATACGGAGACCCAGTACTTC.

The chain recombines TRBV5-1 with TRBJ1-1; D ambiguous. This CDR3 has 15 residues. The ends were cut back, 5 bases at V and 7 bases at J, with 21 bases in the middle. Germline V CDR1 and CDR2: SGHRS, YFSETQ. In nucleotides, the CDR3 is TGCGCCAGCAGTCAACTCCAGTCCTCTGGGAGTGAAGCTTTCTTT. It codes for CASSQLQSSGSEAFF.

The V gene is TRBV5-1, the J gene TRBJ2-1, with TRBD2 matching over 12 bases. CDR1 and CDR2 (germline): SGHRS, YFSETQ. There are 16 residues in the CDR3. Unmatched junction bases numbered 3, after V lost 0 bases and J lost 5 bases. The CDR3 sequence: CASSLVRTSGNNEQFF. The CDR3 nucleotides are TGCGCCAGCAGCTTGGTGCGGACTAGCGGGAACAATGAGCAGTTCTTC.

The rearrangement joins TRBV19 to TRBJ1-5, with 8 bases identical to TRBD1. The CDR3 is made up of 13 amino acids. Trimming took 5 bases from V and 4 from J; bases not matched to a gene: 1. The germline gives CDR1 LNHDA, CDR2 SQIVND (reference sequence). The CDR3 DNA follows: TGTGCCAGTAGTGGGGACAGGAATCAGCCCCAGCATTTT. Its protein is CASSGDRNQPQHF.

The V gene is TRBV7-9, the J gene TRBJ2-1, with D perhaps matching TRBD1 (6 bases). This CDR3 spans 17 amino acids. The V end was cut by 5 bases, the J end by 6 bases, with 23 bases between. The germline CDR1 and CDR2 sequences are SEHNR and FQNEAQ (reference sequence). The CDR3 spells CASSPPGLGHQTNEQFF. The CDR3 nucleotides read TGTGCCAGCAGCCCCCCGGGGTTGGGACACCAGACCAATGAGCAGTTCTTC.

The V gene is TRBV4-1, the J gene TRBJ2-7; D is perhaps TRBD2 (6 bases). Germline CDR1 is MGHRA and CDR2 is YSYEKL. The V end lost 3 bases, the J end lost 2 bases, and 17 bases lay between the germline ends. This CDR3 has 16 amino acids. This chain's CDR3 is CASSQSLRREAYEQYF. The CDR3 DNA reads TGCGCCAGCAGCCAGTCGTTGCGGCGGGAAGCCTACGAGCAGTACTTC.

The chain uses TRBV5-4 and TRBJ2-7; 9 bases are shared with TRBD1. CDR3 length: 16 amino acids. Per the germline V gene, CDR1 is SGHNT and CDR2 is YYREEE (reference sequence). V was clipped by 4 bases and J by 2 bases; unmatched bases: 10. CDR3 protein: CASSATRQGGPYEQYF. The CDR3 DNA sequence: TGTGCCAGCAGCGCCACGAGACAGGGGGGCCCCTACGAGCAGTACTTC.

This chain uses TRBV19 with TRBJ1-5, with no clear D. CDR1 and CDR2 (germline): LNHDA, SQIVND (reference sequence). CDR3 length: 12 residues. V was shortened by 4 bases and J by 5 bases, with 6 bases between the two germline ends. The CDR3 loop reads CASSSGDQPQHF. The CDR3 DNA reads TGTGCCAGTAGTAGCGGGGATCAGCCCCAGCATTTT.

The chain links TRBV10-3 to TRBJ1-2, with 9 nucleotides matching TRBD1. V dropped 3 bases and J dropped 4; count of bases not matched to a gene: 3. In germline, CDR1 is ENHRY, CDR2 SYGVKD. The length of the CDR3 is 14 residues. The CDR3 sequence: CAISEGTGFYGYTF. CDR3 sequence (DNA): TGTGCCATCAGTGAAGGGACAGGGTTCTATGGCTACACCTTC.

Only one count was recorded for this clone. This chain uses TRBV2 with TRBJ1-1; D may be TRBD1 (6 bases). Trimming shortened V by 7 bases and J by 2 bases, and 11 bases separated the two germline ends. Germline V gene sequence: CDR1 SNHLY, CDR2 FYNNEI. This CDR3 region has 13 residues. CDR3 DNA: TGTGCCAGCACTACAGGGAGAAACACTGAAGCTTTCTTT. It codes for CASTTGRNTEAFF.

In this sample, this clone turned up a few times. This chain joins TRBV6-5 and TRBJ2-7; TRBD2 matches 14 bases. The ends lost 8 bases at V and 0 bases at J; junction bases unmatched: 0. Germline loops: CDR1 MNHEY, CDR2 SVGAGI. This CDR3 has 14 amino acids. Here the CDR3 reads CASGTSGSSYEQYF. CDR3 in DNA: TGTGCCAGCGGGACTAGCGGGAGCTCCTACGAGCAGTACTTC.

The CDR3 is CASGVNDGTPSSYEQYF. The CDR3 nucleotides are TGTGCCAGCGGGGTAAATGACGGGACTCCTAGCTCCTACGAGCAGTACTTC. The chain is built from TRBV2 and TRBJ2-7; D is possibly TRBD2 (6 bases). This CDR3 comprises 17 residues. Trimming cost V 8 bases and J 0 bases, with 23 bases left between them. Germline CDR1 SNHLY, CDR2 FYNNEI.

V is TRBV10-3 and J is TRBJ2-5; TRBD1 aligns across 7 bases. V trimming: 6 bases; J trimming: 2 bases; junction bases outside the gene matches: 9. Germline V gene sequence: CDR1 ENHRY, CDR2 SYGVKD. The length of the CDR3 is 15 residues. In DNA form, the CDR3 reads TGTGCCATCAGCCGGGGATCGGGACAGCAAGAGACCCAGTACTTC. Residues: CAISRGSGQQETQYF.

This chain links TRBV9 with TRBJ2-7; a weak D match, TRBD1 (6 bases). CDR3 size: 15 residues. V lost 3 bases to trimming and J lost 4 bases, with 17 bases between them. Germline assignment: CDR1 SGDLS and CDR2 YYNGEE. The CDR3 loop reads CASSAQGDPLYEQYF. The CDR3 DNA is TGTGCCAGCAGCGCACAGGGCGACCCCTTGTACGAGCAGTACTTC.

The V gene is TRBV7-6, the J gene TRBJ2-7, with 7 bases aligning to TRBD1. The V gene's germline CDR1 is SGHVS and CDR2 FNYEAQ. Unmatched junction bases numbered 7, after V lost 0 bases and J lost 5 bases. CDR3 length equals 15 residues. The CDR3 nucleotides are TGTGCCAGCAGCTTAGCAGGGGGCTCAGTAAACGAGCAGTACTTC. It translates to CASSLAGGSVNEQYF. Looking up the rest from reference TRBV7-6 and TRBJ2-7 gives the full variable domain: GAGVSQSPRYKVTKRGQDVALRCDPISGHVSLYWYRQALGQGPEFLTYFNYEAQQDKSGLPNDRFSAERPEGSISTLTIQRTEQRDSAMYRCASSLAGGSVNEQYFGPGTRLTVT.

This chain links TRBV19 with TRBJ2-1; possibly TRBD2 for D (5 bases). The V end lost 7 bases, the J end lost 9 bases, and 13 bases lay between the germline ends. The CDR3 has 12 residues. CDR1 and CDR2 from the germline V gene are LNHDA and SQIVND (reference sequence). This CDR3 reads CASNKERSEQFF. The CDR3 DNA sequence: TGTGCCAGTAATAAGGAGCGGAGTGAGCAGTTCTTC.

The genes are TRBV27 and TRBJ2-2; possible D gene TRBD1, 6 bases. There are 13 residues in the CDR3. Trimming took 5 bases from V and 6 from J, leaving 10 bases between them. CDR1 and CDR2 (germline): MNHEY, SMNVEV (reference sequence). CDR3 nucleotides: TGTGCCAGCAGTAAACAGGGTTCCGGGGAGCTGTTTTTT. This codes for CASSKQGSGELFF.

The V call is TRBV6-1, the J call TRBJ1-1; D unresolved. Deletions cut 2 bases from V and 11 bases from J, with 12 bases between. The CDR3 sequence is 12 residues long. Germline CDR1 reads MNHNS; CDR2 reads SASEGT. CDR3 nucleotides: TGTGCCAGCAGTGAATACGGGGAGGCGGCTTTCTTT. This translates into CASSEYGEAAFF.

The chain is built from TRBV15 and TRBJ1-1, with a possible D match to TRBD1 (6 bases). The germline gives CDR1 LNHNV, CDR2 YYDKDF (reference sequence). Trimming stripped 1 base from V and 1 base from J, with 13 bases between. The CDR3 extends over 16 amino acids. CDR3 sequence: CATSRGFGRGNTEAFF. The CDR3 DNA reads TGTGCCACCAGCAGAGGATTTGGCAGGGGGAACACTGAAGCTTTCTTT.

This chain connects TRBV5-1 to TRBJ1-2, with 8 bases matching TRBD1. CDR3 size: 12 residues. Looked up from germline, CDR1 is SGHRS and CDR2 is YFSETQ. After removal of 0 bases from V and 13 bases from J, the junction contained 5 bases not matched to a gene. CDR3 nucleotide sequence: TGCGCCAGCAGCTTGGCAGGGGGCAGTATCACCTTC. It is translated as CASSLAGGSITF.